This T cell receptor beta chain was sequenced for a study of cytomegalovirus exposure and HLA in healthy donors. This clone was seen once. Both 60 Vbeta primers and 13 Jbeta primers went into the PCR. The assay was immunoSEQ multiplex PCR, and TCRdb's table has in-frame clones only and misses some. The sample has about 120,000 clones; over 80% are singletons. The sequence came from a man aged 45 to 65 in good health and CMV-seronegative. Sequenced material: PBMCs.

DNA for the CDR3: TGCGCCAGCAGCCAAGGTCGGGTGGGGCTCATGAACACTGAAGCTTTCTTT. Translated: CASSQGRVGLMNTEAFF. The rearrangement links TRBV4-3 to TRBJ1-1, with D possibly matching TRBD1 (5 bases). The CDR3 runs 17 residues. V lost 1 base and J lost 0, with 15 bases in between. Germline V gene data show CDR1 as LGHNA and CDR2 as YSLEER.